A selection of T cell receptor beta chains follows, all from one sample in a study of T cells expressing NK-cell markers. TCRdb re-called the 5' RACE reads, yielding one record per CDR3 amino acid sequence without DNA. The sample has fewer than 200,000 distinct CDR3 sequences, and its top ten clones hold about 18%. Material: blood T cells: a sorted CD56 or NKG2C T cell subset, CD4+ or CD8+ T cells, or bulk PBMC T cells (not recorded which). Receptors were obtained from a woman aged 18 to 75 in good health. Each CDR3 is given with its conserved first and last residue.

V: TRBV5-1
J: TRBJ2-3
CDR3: CASSLVGQFFTDTQYF

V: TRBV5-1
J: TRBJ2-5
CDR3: CASSPRPGTSGRKTQYF

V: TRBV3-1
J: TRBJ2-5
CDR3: CASSQGAGEQETQYF

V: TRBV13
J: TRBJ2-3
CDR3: CASSSGLAGGTDTQYF

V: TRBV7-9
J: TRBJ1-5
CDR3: CASSPPGQGQPQHF

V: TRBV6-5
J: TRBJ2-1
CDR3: CASSLLAGSLNEQFF

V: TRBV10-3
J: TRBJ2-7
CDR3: CAISERGQPYEQYF

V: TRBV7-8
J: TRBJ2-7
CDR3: CASSPRGVAGGYEQYF

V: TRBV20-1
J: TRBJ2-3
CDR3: CSAGDSRVDTQYF

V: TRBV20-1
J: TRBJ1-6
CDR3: CSARDPLGGRHNSPLHF

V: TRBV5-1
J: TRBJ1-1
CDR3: CASSLAEGAEAFF

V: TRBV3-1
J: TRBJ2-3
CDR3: CASSQGRQHTDTQYF

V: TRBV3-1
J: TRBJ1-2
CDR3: CASSQGSTGWGGYTF

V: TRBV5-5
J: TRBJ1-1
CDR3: CASSTGAPEAFF

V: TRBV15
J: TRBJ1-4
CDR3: CATSRDRAATNEKLFF

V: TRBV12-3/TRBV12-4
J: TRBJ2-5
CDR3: CASSGGTGGETQYF

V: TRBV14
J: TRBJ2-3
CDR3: CASSQTLWDTQYF

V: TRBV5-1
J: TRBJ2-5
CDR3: CASSLTRLAGLEETQYF

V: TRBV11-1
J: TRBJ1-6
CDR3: CASSLALGGAGSYNSPLHF

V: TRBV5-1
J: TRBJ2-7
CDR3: CASSTQDFAYEQYF

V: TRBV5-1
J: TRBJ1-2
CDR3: CASSLISGGANYGYTF

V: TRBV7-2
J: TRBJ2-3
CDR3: CASRPPGQERTDTQYF

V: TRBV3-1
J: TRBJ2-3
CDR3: CASRPSEGTDTQYF

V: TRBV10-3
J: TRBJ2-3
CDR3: CAILSGTGGPDTQYF

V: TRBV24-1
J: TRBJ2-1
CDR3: CATSDLLRSYNEQFF

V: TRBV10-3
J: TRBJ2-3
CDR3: CAISGKAGGTTDTQYF

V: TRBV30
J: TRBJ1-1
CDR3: CAWSVWTGKNTEAFF

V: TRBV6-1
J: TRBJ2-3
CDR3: CASSPLNPDTQYF

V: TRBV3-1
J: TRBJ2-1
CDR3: CASSQGQGADNEQFF

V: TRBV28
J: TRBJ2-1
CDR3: CASSLGGREQFF

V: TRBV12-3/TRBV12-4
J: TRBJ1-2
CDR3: CASSLHDYGYTF

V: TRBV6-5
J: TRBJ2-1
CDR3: CASSYPPRTGDEQFF

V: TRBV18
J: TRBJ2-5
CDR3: CASSPYMTVQETQYF

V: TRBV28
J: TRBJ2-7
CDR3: CATNPPRGTYEQYF

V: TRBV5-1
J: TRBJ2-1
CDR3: CASSLGTPGVDEQFF

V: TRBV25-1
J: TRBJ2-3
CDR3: CASSEWGNTDTQYF

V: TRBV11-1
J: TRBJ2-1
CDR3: CASSSPGTRLALGYNEQFF

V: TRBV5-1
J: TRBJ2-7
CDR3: CASSFGRPYEQYF

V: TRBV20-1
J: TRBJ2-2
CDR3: CSARTGVTGELFF

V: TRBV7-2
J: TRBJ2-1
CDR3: CASSLGGPVREQFF

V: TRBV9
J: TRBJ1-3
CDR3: CASRPTGGEENTIYF

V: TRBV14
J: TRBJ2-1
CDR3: CASSSRTSSSWNEQFF

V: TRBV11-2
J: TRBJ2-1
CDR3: CASSILRGGTGATYNEQFF

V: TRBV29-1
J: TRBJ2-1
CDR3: CSVDRLAGVGNEQFF

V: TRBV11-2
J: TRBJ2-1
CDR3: CASSLGRDSTYNEQFF

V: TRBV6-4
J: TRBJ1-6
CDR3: CASQKEEGVNSPLHF

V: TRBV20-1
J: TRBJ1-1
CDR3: CSARKGSLNTEAFF

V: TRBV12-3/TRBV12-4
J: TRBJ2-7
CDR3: CASSPTSQGQYF

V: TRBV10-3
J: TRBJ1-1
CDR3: CAITPGRTGTEAFF

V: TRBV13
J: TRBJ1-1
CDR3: CASSILNMNTEAFF

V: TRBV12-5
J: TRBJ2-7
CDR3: CASALLAGRSYEQYF

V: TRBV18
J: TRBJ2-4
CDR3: CASSPNSLAKNIQYF

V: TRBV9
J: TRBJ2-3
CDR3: CASSAGQGTDTQYF

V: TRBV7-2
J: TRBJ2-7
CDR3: CASSDPTGTYEQYF

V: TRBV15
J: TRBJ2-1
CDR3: CATSRPPGGNEQFF

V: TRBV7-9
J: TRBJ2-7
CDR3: CASSLAVGGPGAREQYF

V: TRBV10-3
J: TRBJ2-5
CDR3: CAISGAGLQETQYF

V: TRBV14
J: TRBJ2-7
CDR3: CASRLRTGYEQYF

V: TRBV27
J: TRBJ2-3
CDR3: CASSWRTTSTDTQYF

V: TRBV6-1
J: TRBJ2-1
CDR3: CAARGRGGTYNEQFF